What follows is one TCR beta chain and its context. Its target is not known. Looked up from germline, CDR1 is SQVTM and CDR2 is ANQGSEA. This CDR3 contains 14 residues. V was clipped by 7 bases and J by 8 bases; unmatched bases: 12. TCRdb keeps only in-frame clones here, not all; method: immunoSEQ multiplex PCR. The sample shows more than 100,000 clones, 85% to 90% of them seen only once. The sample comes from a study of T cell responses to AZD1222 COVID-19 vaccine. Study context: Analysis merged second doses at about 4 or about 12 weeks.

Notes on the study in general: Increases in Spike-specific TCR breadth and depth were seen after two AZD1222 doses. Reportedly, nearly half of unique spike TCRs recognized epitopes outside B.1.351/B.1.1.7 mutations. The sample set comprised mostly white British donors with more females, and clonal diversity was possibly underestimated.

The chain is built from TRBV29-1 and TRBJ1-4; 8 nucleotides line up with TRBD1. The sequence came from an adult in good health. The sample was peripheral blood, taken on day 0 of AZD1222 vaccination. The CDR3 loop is CSALRGTGVEKLFF. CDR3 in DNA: TGCAGCGCCCTGAGAGGGACAGGTGTAGAAAAACTGTTTTTT. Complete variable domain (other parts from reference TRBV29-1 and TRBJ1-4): SAVISQKPSRDICQRGTSLTIQCQVDSQVTMMFWYRQQPGQSLTLIATANQGSEATYESGFVIDKFPISRPNLTFSTLTVSNMSPEDSSIYLCSALRGTGVEKLFFGSGTQLSVL.